This T cell receptor (beta chain) was identified during a study of shared clonotypes between healthy human individuals. On the study more broadly: For every donor, three CD4 naive, three CD4 memory, two CD8 naive and one CD8 memory plates were used. Study results and caveats: Naive subsets tended to show greater estimated richness than memory subsets. Sequencing of the sorted subsets was shown by rarefaction to be incomplete despite large depth.

Note on this clone: Its specificity is not known.

CDR3 length equals 17 residues. V lost 1 base and J 0 bases, leaving 16 bases between the germline ends. Looked up from germline, CDR1 is LNHDA and CDR2 is SQIVND (reference sequence). This table comes from immunoSEQ multiplex PCR, and its TCRdb copy is limited to in-frame clones, with some not included. This sample has millions of clones; about 95% occur once, and the top ten carry 1.1%. Naive CD8 cells comprised CD45RO-negative, CCR7-positively selected cells, excluding terminally differentiated effector memory CD45RA+ cells. The clonotype comes from a man in his late teens or twenties in good health. Material for sequencing was naive CD8+ T cells sorted from blood. This chain uses TRBV19 with TRBJ2-7, with a weak D call TRBD2 (5 bases). The CDR3 bases are TGTGCCAGTAGTATAGGCGGTAGCGCAGTTCCCTCCTACGAGCAGTACTTC. Residues: CASSIGGSAVPSYEQYF.